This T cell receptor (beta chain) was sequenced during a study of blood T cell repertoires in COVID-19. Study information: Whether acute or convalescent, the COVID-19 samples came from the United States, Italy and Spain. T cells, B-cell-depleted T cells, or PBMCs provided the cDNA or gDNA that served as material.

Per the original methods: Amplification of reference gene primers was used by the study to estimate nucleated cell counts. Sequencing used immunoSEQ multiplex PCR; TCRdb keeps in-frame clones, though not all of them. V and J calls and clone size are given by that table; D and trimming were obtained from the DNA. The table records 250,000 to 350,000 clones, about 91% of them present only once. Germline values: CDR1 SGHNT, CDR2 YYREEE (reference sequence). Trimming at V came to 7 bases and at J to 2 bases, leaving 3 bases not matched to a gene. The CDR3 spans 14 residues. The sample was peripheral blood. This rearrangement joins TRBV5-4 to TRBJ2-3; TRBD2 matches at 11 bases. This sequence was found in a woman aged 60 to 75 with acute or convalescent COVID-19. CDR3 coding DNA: TGTGCCAGCCTAGCGGGGGGTAACACAGATACGCAGTATTTT. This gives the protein CASLAGGNTDTQYF.